This TCR beta chain is from a study of preoperative IRX-2 immunotherapy in early breast cancer. This CDR3 is 15 amino acids long. Germline CDR1 is SGDLS and CDR2 is YYNGEE. The J segment lost 2 bases and the V segment lost 4 bases, leaving 5 bases of the junction unmatched. The assay was immunoSEQ multiplex PCR, and TCRdb's table has in-frame clones only and misses some. The sample includes tens of thousands of clones, 85% to 95% seen only once; the top ten take roughly 16%. Treatment given: preoperative locoregional IRX-2 cytokine immunotherapy. This phase Ib study tested locoregional IRX-2 cytokine immunotherapy given before surgery.

The clonotype comes from a human donor with breast cancer. This specimen consisted of tumor tissue, obtained after IRX-2 immunotherapy. The V gene is TRBV9, the J gene TRBJ2-2; 7 positions match TRBD1. CDR3 in amino acids: CASSLNRGNTGELFF. The CDR3 DNA is TGTGCCAGCAGCCTGAACAGGGGAAACACCGGGGAGCTGTTTTTT. The variable domain in full, with the rest retrieved from reference TRBV9 and TRBJ2-2, is DSGVTQTPKHLITATGQRVTLRCSPRSGDLSVYWYQQSLDQGLQFLIQYYNGEERAKGNILERFSAQQFPDLHSELNLSSLELGDSALYFCASSLNRGNTGELFFGEGSRLTVL.